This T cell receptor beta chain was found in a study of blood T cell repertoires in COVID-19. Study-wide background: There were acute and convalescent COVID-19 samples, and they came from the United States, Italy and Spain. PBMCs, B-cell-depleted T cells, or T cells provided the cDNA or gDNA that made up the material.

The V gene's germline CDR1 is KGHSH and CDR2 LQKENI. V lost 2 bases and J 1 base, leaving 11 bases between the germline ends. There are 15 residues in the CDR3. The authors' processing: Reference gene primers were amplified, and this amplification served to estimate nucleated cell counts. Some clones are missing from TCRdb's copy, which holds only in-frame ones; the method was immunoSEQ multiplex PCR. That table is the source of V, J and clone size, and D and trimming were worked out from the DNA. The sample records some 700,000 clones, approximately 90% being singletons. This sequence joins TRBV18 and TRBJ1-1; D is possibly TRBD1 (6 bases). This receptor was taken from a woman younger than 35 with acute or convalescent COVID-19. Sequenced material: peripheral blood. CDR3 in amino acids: CASSPSDRSNTEAFF. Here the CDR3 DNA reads TGTGCCAGCTCACCATCCGACAGGTCGAACACTGAAGCTTTCTTT. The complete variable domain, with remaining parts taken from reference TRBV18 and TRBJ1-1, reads NAGVMQNPRHLVRRRGQEARLRCSPMKGHSHVYWYRQLPEEGLKFMVYLQKENIIDESGMPKERFSAEFPKEGPSILRIQQVVRGDSAAYFCASSPSDRSNTEAFFGQGTRLTVV.